What follows describes a single TCR beta chain. The antigen remains unidentified. The germline V gene has CDR1 LNHDA and CDR2 SQIVND (reference sequence). The CDR3 totals 14 residues. V was cut by 3 bases and J by 4 bases, with 12 bases left in between. This sample stems from a study of T cell responses to AZD1222 COVID-19 vaccine. Generated by immunoSEQ multiplex PCR, the TCRdb table keeps only in-frame clones and is missing some. This sample has approximately 160,000 clones; 88% occur once, and the top ten carry roughly 3.5%. Study-level results: Unmutated regions of variants are reportedly targeted by nearly half of spike-specific TCRs. Repertoire sampling occurred only after the peak T cell response. Spike-spanning, vaccine-associated CD4 TCRs were dominant at 160-218 and 743-854. Clonal diversity was possibly underestimated, and white British individuals and females predominated among donors.

The rearrangement links TRBV19 to TRBJ1-1, with D possibly TRBD1 on 5 matching bases. Material: peripheral blood, obtained on day 0 of MenACWY control vaccination. This sequence was found in an adult in good health. The CDR3, as DNA: TGTGCCAGTAGTATCAGAGTCGGGGGCACTGAAGCTTTCTTT. It translates to CASSIRVGGTEAFF. The full variable domain, completed using reference TRBV19 and TRBJ1-1, is DGGITQSPKYLFRKEGQNVTLSCEQNLNHDAMYWYRQDPGQGLRLIYYSQIVNDFQKGDIAEGYSVSREKKESFPLTVTSAQKNPTAFYLCASSIRVGGTEAFFGQGTRLTVV.